The next 26 T cell receptor beta chains were all read from a single sample in a study of T cell repertoires in cytomegalovirus infection. TCRdb reprocessed the reads via MiXCR and lists one record per CDR3 protein. This table has about 110,000 distinct CDR3 sequences, over 40% appearing once. These receptors have no known antigen. Sequencing was performed on CD8+ T cells from cultured PBMCs, taken from culture after CMV antigen stimulation. The receptors originated from a human donor in good health (CMV status not recorded). Some clones in this sample may be carry-over from other donors' samples.

The chain joins TRBV6-5 to TRBJ2-3; 9 nucleotides align to TRBD1. V dropped 6 bases and J dropped 6; count of bases not matched to a gene: 16. The CDR3 totals 17 residues. Germline values: CDR1 MNHEY, CDR2 SVGAGI. CDR3 residues: CASRPTEGTGKGDTQYF. The CDR3 DNA sequence: TGTGCCAGCAGGCCCACGGAGGGGACAGGGAAGGGGGATACGCAGTATTTT.

Points on this clonotype: A read error may account for a junction end that differs from germline. The rearrangement links TRBV27 to TRBJ1-3; D call uncertain. The length of the CDR3 is 14 residues. Germline CDR1 and CDR2: MNHEY and SMNVEV (reference sequence). The CDR3 is CAGSFSSSGNTIYF. The CDR3 DNA reads as TGTGCCGGCAGTTTCTCCAGCTCTGGAAACACCATATATTTT.

CDR3 nucleotide sequence: TGTGCCAGCAGCCCCCTAAGGGGGCTTTTAGAGACCCAGTACTTC. As protein: CASSPLRGLLETQYF. The chain is built from TRBV3-1 and TRBJ2-5; TRBD1 matches 7 bases. This CDR3 has 15 amino acids. CDR1 is LGHDT and CDR2 is YNNKEL in the germline V gene (reference sequence). V was clipped by 4 bases and J by 4 bases; unmatched bases: 9.

In the case of this clonotype: One end of the junction does not line up with germline, which may come from a read error. This chain links TRBV12-3 or TRBV12-4 with TRBJ2-2, with a tentative D call TRBD2 (6 bases). This CDR3 spans 15 amino acids. The CDR3 DNA reads as TGTGCCAACAGTTTAGCCGGGACTTCCTCCGGGGAGCTGTTTTTT. This translates into CANSLAGTSSGELFF.

This clonotype came up a few times. Here the CDR3 reads CASSPGWTRSDEQYF. Here the CDR3 DNA reads TGTGCCAGCAGCCCCGGGTGGACTAGGTCCGACGAGCAGTACTTC. The rearrangement uses TRBV27 and TRBJ2-7, with 7 bases fitting TRBD2. J lost 5 bases, V lost 6 bases, and 13 bases had no gene match. Germline V lookup: CDR1 MNHEY, CDR2 SMNVEV (reference sequence). CDR3 size: 15 residues.

There are many counts of this clonotype. The chain has TRBV7-2 and TRBJ1-1, with D uncertain. The germline CDR1 and CDR2 sequences are SGHTA and FQGNSA. The V end was cut by 1 base, the J end by 5 bases, with 14 bases between. The CDR3 has 15 residues. The CDR3 coding sequence is TGTGCCAGCAGCTTAGAAGCCGCTCGAGGGACTGAAGCTTTCTTT. This sequence encodes CASSLEAARGTEAFF.

This clonotype was seen more than once but under ten times. This chain connects TRBV10-3 to TRBJ2-5, with a weak D call TRBD2 (7 bases). V lost 2 bases and J lost 2, with 12 bases in between. The germline gives CDR1 ENHRY, CDR2 SYGVKD. This CDR3 is 15 amino acids long. The CDR3 bases are TGTGCCATCAGTGAGGCGGGGGCCTCTCAAGAGACCCAGTACTTC. Translation gives CAISEAGASQETQYF.

The genes are TRBV6-1 and TRBJ2-5; D is possibly TRBD1 or TRBD2 (7 bases each). The CDR3 is made up of 16 amino acids. CDR1 and CDR2 from the germline V gene are MNHNS and SASEGT. Trimming took 5 bases from V and 5 from J, leaving 21 bases between them. The DNA for the CDR3 is TGTGCCAGCAGTTTCCCAGGGGGGGAATTTAAGGAGACCCAGTACTTC. Amino acid sequence: CASSFPGGEFKETQYF.

This rearrangement joins TRBV27 to TRBJ2-5; the D gene is possibly TRBD2 (6 bases). The CDR3 has 16 residues. Germline V gene sequence: CDR1 MNHEY, CDR2 SMNVEV (reference sequence). Deletions cut 5 bases from V and 1 base from J, with 17 bases between. CDR3 in amino acids: CASSEVVGGAQETQYF. CDR3 sequence (DNA): TGTGCCAGCAGTGAAGTAGTAGGCGGGGCCCAAGAGACCCAGTACTTC.

J is TRBJ2-1 and V is TRBV7-6, with TRBD2 matching 8 bases. The germline V gene encodes CDR1 SGHVS and CDR2 FNYEAQ. V lost 5 bases to trimming and J lost 3 bases; unmatched junction nucleotides: 9. This CDR3 contains 16 residues. The CDR3 reads CASSIERGQFYNEQFF. CDR3 nucleotide sequence: TGTGCCAGCAGCATAGAGCGGGGGCAGTTCTACAATGAGCAGTTCTTC.

The chain recombines TRBV12-3 or TRBV12-4 with TRBJ2-1, with a weak D call TRBD1 (5 bases). CDR3 length: 12 amino acids. The V gene lost 6 bases and the J gene lost 3 bases, with 6 bases spanning the gap. The DNA of the CDR3 is TGTGCCAGCAGCAGGGACTACAATGAGCAGTTCTTC. Translation: CASSRDYNEQFF.

The chain joins TRBV6-2 or TRBV6-3 to TRBJ2-7; D unclear. The ends were cut back, 5 bases at V and 3 bases at J, with 5 bases in the middle. The CDR3 sequence is 11 residues long. Germline V gene sequence: CDR1 MNHEY, CDR2 SVGEGT. The CDR3 protein is CASSDDYEQYF. DNA for the CDR3: TGTGCCAGCAGTGACGACTACGAGCAGTACTTC.

This clonotype is medium-sized. The rearrangement uses TRBV27 and TRBJ2-7; 8 bases map to TRBD2. The V and J ends lost 5 bases and 5 bases, in that order; junction bases with no gene match: 11. Germline V gives CDR1 MNHEY, CDR2 SMNVEV (reference sequence). This CDR3 region has 15 residues. In DNA, the CDR3 is TGTGCCAGCAGTGGATCGGAGCGGGGGATGAACGAGCAGTACTTC. This translates into CASSGSERGMNEQYF.

In its sample, this clonotype was seen a few times. V and J are TRBV20-1 and TRBJ2-5, with TRBD1 identical over 7 bases. V gave up 4 bases and J gave up 3 bases; unmatched junction bases: 14. The length of the CDR3 is 16 residues. Germline lookup yields CDR1 DFQATT and CDR2 SNEGSKA (reference sequence). The CDR3 coding sequence is TGCAGTGCTACTGATAAGCTACCGGGACAGAAAGAGACCCAGTACTTC. As protein: CSATDKLPGQKETQYF.

V and J are TRBV4-1 and TRBJ2-7, with 7 bases aligning to TRBD1. The CDR3 is made up of 14 amino acids. The V gene's germline CDR1 is MGHRA and CDR2 YSYEKL. Germline trimming cut 3 bases from V and 4 bases from J; bases unmatched to any gene: 6. The CDR3 sequence: CASSHSKGAYEQYF. The CDR3, as DNA: TGCGCCAGCAGCCATAGTAAGGGGGCATACGAGCAGTACTTC.

V usage is TRBV2 and J usage is TRBJ2-2, with TRBD2 as a possible D gene (6 bases). The CDR3 loop spans 15 amino acids. The germline V gene encodes CDR1 SNHLY and CDR2 FYNNEI. Trimming removed 4 bases at V and 1 base at J, with 10 bases between. CDR3 region: CASSAGVGNTGELFF. The DNA for the CDR3 is TGTGCCAGCAGTGCGGGGGTAGGGAACACCGGGGAGCTGTTTTTT. The full variable domain, rest sourced from reference TRBV2 and TRBJ2-2, is EPEVTQTPSHQVTQMGQEVILRCVPISNHLYFYWYRQILGQKVEFLVSFYNNEISEKSEIFDDQFSVERPDGSNFTLKIRSTKLEDSAMYFCASSAGVGNTGELFFGEGSRLTVL.

V gene TRBV7-3 combines with J gene TRBJ2-3, with D perhaps TRBD1 (6 bases). Trimming took off 3 bases at V and 5 bases at J, with 18 bases between the two ends. Germline-derived CDR1 and CDR2 are SGHTA and FQGTGA. This CDR3 contains 16 residues. CDR3 residues: CASSFGTFEGGDTQYF. The CDR3 nucleotides are TGTGCCAGCAGCTTCGGGACCTTCGAAGGGGGAGATACGCAGTATTTT. Together with reference TRBV7-3 and TRBJ2-3, the CDR3 gives the full variable domain: GAGVSQTPSNKVTEKGKYVELRCDPISGHTALYWYRQSLGQGPEFLIYFQGTGAADDSGLPNDRFFAVRPEGSVSTLKIQRTERGDSAVYLCASSFGTFEGGDTQYFGPGTRLTVL.

The V and J genes are TRBV7-9 and TRBJ2-7, with D possibly matching TRBD2 (6 bases). Germline lookup yields CDR1 SEHNR and CDR2 FQNEAQ (reference sequence). This CDR3 region has 12 residues. V was trimmed by 4 bases and J by 6 bases, leaving 10 bases between them. The CDR3 DNA sequence: TGTGCCAGCAGCTCGCAGGGAGGCGAGCAGTACTTC. It is translated as CASSSQGGEQYF.

This clonotype turned up a few times. DNA for the CDR3: TGTGCCAGCAGCTTAATTTTGAGCTCCTACAATGAGCAGTTCTTC. As protein: CASSLILSSYNEQFF. The rearrangement links TRBV7-3 to TRBJ2-1; D unresolved. The CDR3 length is 15 residues. V shed 1 base and J shed 0 bases, with 7 bases lying between them. CDR1 and CDR2 from the germline V gene are SGHTA and FQGTGA.

Here the CDR3 DNA reads TGCGCCAGCAGAGGACAGGGAAAATACGAGCAGTACTTC. Protein: CASRGQGKYEQYF. The genes are TRBV10-2 and TRBJ2-7; 8 bases agree with TRBD1. Germline trimming cut 6 bases from V and 4 bases from J; bases unmatched to any gene: 5. The CDR3 is 13 amino acids. Germline CDR1 reads WSHSY; CDR2 reads SAAADI.

The J gene is TRBJ2-5, the V gene TRBV12-3 or TRBV12-4; 8 positions match TRBD2. This CDR3 has 13 amino acids. Trimming removed 8 bases from V and 5 bases from J; junction bases left unmatched: 7. The CDR3 DNA reads as TGTGCCAGCGGCGGGGGGTTACGGGAGACCCAGTACTTC. Its translation: CASGGGLRETQYF.

The rearrangement uses TRBV7-9 and TRBJ2-1; D might be TRBD2 (6 bases). CDR1 is SEHNR, CDR2 FQNEAQ, per germline (reference sequence). The V end lost 5 bases, the J end lost 0 bases, and 26 bases lay between the germline ends. The CDR3 has 20 amino acids. CDR3 sequence: CASSASARGSRGRSYNEQFF. CDR3 DNA sequence: TGTGCCAGCAGCGCTTCAGCCCGGGGGTCCCGCGGGCGCTCCTACAATGAGCAGTTCTTC.

The CDR3 loop is CASSLGAQGAGTEAFF. CDR3 coding DNA: TGTGCCAGCAGCTTAGGGGCACAAGGGGCTGGCACTGAAGCTTTCTTT. V gene TRBV7-9 combines with J gene TRBJ1-1, with a weak D call TRBD1 (5 bases). Germline lookup yields CDR1 SEHNR and CDR2 FQNEAQ (reference sequence). The CDR3 is 16 residues long. V shed 1 base and J shed 4 bases, with 16 bases lying between them.

This clonotype was detected many times. The rearrangement uses TRBV18 and TRBJ2-3, with D possibly being TRBD1 (7 bases). The CDR3 consists of 16 residues. With 0 bases removed from V and 2 bases from J, the gap between germline ends came to 12 bases. Germline CDR1 is KGHSH and CDR2 is LQKENI. The DNA of the CDR3 is TGTGCCAGCTCACCACCGGAGGGGGCCCTCACAGATACGCAGTATTTT. It translates to CASSPPEGALTDTQYF.

The CDR3: CASTPQGRRTEAFF. The CDR3 bases are TGTGCCAGCACCCCGCAGGGAAGGAGGACTGAAGCTTTCTTT. This chain joins TRBV28 and TRBJ1-1; tentatively, D is TRBD1 (5 bases). CDR1 is MDHEN, CDR2 SYDVKM, per germline. This CDR3 is 14 amino acids long. Trimming left V 7 bases short and J 5 bases short, with 17 bases between.

This chain joins TRBV5-1 and TRBJ1-2; D gene ambiguous. Germline V gives CDR1 SGHRS, CDR2 YFSETQ. The CDR3 is made up of 17 amino acids. V lost 1 base to trimming and J lost 4 bases, with 20 bases between them. The CDR3 region is CASSLSVGPGRVYGYTF. In DNA form, the CDR3 reads TGCGCCAGCAGCTTGAGTGTCGGGCCAGGACGGGTCTATGGCTACACCTTC.